In this sample, the clone carrying this T cell receptor (beta chain) turned up a few times. Its antigen is currently unknown. This specimen comes from a study of T cells in Graves' hyperthyroidism and ophthalmopathy. Hyperthyroidism patients were newly diagnosed, had disease duration under 2 months, and were aged 18 to 65 years. Diagnosing involved the use of clinical symptoms, serum thyroxine and TRAb, thyroid ultrasound and orbital computed tomography. Amplification of TCR beta CDR3 regions used RNA as the template. The HTBI primer set served for first-round RT-PCR of the TCR CDR3. TCRdb redid the calling of the multiplex PCR reads with MiXCR, one entry per CDR3 protein. The sample lists a few hundred thousand distinct CDR3 sequences; 14% were seen once. Study results and caveats: A 13 V-J model separated ophthalmopathy from stable hyperthyroidism. Most expanded thyroid clonotypes above 0.001 also appeared in blood.

Trimming left V 4 bases short and J 0 bases short, with 8 bases between. The CDR3 has 14 amino acids. The germline V gene has CDR1 MNHNS and CDR2 SASEGT. The sample comprised blood. The chain uses TRBV6-1 and TRBJ2-3; TRBD2 might be the D (6 bases). This receptor was identified in a woman in her thirties or forties with Graves' hyperthyroidism. CDR3 nucleotides: TGTGCCAGCAGTGCGGGAGTTAGCACAGATACGCAGTATTTT. Translating gives CASSAGVSTDTQYF.